Below are 8 T cell receptor beta chains sequenced from a single sample in a study of blood T cell repertoires in COVID-19. Clones were read by immunoSEQ multiplex PCR, and TCRdb kept only the in-frame ones, dropping some. Of more than 350,000 clones in the sample, around 92% were seen once. The sequenced material came from peripheral blood. Every receptor here comes from a young woman with COVID-19, enrolled during active disease.

The V gene is TRBV10-3, the J gene TRBJ1-5, with 7 bases matching TRBD1. Germline loops: CDR1 ENHRY, CDR2 SYGVKD. The junction had 0 bases not matched to a gene; V was cut back by 0 bases and J by 1 base. CDR3 length: 15 residues. The CDR3 DNA follows: TGTGCCATCAGTGAGTCGACAGGGAGCAATCAGCCCCAGCATTTT. Amino acid sequence: CAISESTGSNQPQHF.

This clone was counted once. The chain has TRBV25-1 and TRBJ1-4; TRBD1 matches at 7 bases. Losses at the gene ends were 8 bases for V and 13 bases for J; bases not matched to a gene: 4. The CDR3 loop spans 10 amino acids. The germline V gene encodes CDR1 MGHDK and CDR2 SYGVNS. CDR3 protein: CASGNRGLFF. In DNA form, the CDR3 reads TGTGCCAGCGGGAACAGGGGACTGTTTTTT.

The chain has TRBV27 and TRBJ2-1; TRBD2 aligns across 7 bases. V lost 0 bases and J lost 8; bases outside the gene matches: 13. The germline V gene encodes CDR1 MNHEY and CDR2 SMNVEV (reference sequence). The CDR3 runs 17 residues. CDR3 nucleotide sequence: TGTGCCAGCAGTTTATCTCTCGGCGGGAGCCCAAGCGATGAGCAGTTCTTC. Its translation is CASSLSLGGSPSDEQFF.

This chain uses TRBV4-3 with TRBJ2-1, with 8 positions matching TRBD2. V was pared by 0 bases and J by 9 bases, with 7 bases of the junction left unmatched. This CDR3 is 15 amino acids long. Germline V gene lookup returns CDR1 LGHNA and CDR2 YSLEER. The CDR3 DNA sequence: TGCGCCAGCAGCCAAGATATGGGGACTAGTGGTGAGCAGTTCTTC. Amino acids: CASSQDMGTSGEQFF.

This chain joins TRBV18 and TRBJ2-7, with 10 bases matching TRBD1. Germline-derived CDR1 and CDR2 are KGHSH and LQKENI. The CDR3 runs to 14 residues. With V trimmed by 8 bases and J by 4 bases, 8 bases remained unmatched. Written as DNA, the CDR3 is TGTGCCAGCCCTTTACCGGGACAGGGGTACGAGCAGTACTTC. Translating it yields CASPLPGQGYEQYF.

This CDR3 is CASRLLGGDSRGGETQYF. DNA of the CDR3: TGTGCAAGTCGCTTACTTGGAGGGGACAGCAGGGGTGGGGAGACCCAGTACTTC. J is TRBJ2-5 and V is TRBV12-2; the DNA was not compared with TRBD1, the D call given in the table. TRBV12-2 is tagged as a pseudogene. This CDR3 has 18 residues.

The J gene is TRBJ2-1, the V gene TRBV15, with a possible D match to TRBD2 (6 bases). In germline, CDR1 is LNHNV, CDR2 YYDKDF (reference sequence). Trimming cost V 8 bases and J 3 bases, with 14 bases left between them. CDR3 size: 14 residues. CDR3 sequence reads: CATGEASRYNEQFF. The CDR3 DNA reads as TGTGCCACCGGGGAGGCTAGCCGCTACAATGAGCAGTTCTTC. Using reference TRBV15 and TRBJ2-1 for the parts outside the CDR3, the full variable domain is DAMVIQNPRYQVTQFGKPVTLSCSQTLNHNVMYWYQQKSSQAPKLLFHYYDKDFNNEADTPDNFQSRRPNTSFCFLDIRSPGLGDTAMYLCATGEASRYNEQFFGPGTRLTVL.

The chain recombines TRBV13 with TRBJ2-1; TRBD2 matches at 8 bases. CDR3 length equals 16 residues. The ends lost 4 bases at V and 7 bases at J; junction bases unmatched: 12. Germline CDR1 is PRHDT and CDR2 is FYEKMQ (reference sequence). The CDR3 DNA reads TGTGCCAGCAGCTCGCCTCTAGCGGGTGGGATGAATGAGCAGTTCTTC. Its translation is CASSSPLAGGMNEQFF. Variable domain in full (rest from reference TRBV13 and TRBJ2-1): AAGVIQSPRHLIKEKRETATLKCYPIPRHDTVYWYQQGPGQDPQFLISFYEKMQSDKGSIPDRFSAQQFSDYHSELNMSSLELGDSALYFCASSSPLAGGMNEQFFGPGTRLTVL.